This passage covers 6 T cell receptor beta chains from one sample sequenced in a study of OX40 agonist ivuxolimab in advanced cancers. TCRdb keeps only in-frame clones here, not all; method: immunoSEQ multiplex PCR. The sample includes approximately 19,000 clones, around 90% of them seen just once. The source was CD4+ or CD8+ T cells sorted from blood, collected in a trial of the OX40 agonist ivuxolimab. The receptors here all came from an adult with an advanced solid tumor such as melanoma, head and neck, liver or kidney cancer.

CDR3 DNA: TGTGCCAGCAGCTGGGGACAGGGTACAGATACGCAGTATTTT. Its protein is CASSWGQGTDTQYF. The rearrangement links TRBV7-2 to TRBJ2-3, with 9 bases matching TRBD1. The V gene end was trimmed by 4 bases and the J gene end by 3 bases; junction bases not matched to a gene: 2. In germline, CDR1 is SGHTA, CDR2 FQGNSA. This CDR3 region has 14 residues.

J is TRBJ2-7 and V is TRBV4-3; TRBD2 is a possible D gene (5 bases). The CDR3 runs to 13 residues. The germline V gene encodes CDR1 LGHNA and CDR2 YSLEER. The V end lost 2 bases, the J end lost 2 bases, and 7 bases lay between the germline ends. CDR3 amino acids: CASSQRETYEQYF. The CDR3 DNA reads TGCGCCAGCAGCCAAAGGGAGACCTACGAGCAGTACTTC.

The rearrangement uses TRBV4-3 and TRBJ2-4; the match to TRBD1 covers 7 bases. Germline trimming cut 4 bases from V and 1 base from J; bases unmatched to any gene: 4. Germline lookup yields CDR1 LGHNA and CDR2 YSLEER. This CDR3 spans 15 amino acids. This chain's CDR3 is CASSRTGDAKNIQYF. CDR3 nucleotide sequence: TGCGCCAGCAGCCGGACAGGAGACGCCAAAAACATTCAGTACTTC.

This clone was seen only once. The chain carries TRBV5-6 and TRBJ2-1; 10 bases line up with TRBD2. V gave up 0 bases and J gave up 4 bases; unmatched junction bases: 4. The CDR3 contains 16 residues. Per the germline V gene, CDR1 is SGHDT and CDR2 is YYEEEE. The CDR3 loop reads CASSLAGLAKYNEQFF. Written as DNA, the CDR3 is TGTGCCAGCAGCTTGGCGGGACTAGCGAAATACAATGAGCAGTTCTTC.

The gene calls are TRBV4-1 and TRBJ1-2; D is unclear. Trimming shortened V by 0 bases and J by 6 bases, and 17 bases separated the two germline ends. Germline V lookup: CDR1 MGHRA, CDR2 YSYEKL. This CDR3 spans 16 amino acids. Here the CDR3 reads CASSQDLQIPRNGYTF. The CDR3 nucleotides are TGCGCCAGCAGCCAAGATCTTCAGATCCCGAGGAATGGCTACACCTTC.

The V and J genes are TRBV5-1 and TRBJ2-7; no definite D call. The CDR3 is made up of 14 amino acids. Trimming stripped 2 bases from V and 0 bases from J, with 9 bases between. Per the germline V gene, CDR1 is SGHRS and CDR2 is YFSETQ. In nucleotides, the CDR3 is TGCGCCAGCAGCTTCAGAGCGAACTCCTACGAGCAGTACTTC. This codes for CASSFRANSYEQYF.